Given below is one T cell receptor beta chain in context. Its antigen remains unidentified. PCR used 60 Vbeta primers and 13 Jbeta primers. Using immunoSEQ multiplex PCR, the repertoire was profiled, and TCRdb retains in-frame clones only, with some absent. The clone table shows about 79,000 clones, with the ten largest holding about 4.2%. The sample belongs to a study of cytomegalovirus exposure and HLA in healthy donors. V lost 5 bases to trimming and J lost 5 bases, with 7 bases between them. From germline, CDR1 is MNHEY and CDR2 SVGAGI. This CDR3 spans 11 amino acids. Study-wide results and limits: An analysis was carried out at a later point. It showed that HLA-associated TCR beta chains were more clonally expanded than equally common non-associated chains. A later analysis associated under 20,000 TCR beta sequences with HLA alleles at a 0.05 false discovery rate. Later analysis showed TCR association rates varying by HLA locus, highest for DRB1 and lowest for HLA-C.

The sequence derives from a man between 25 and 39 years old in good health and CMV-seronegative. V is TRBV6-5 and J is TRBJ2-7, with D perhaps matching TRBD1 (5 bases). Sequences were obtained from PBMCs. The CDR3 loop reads CASSQGNEQYF. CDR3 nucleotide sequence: TGTGCCAGCAGTCAGGGAAACGAGCAGTACTTC.